A selection of T cell receptor beta chains follows, all from one sample in a study of cytomegalovirus exposure and HLA in healthy donors. TCRdb's table, derived via immunoSEQ multiplex PCR, lists solely in-frame clones and lacks some. The sample lists about 140,000 clones; 61% were seen once. Sequencing was carried out using PBMCs. The receptors were gathered from a male donor in good health and CMV-seronegative. Each CDR3 is given without its conserved first and last residue. Fields, in order: CDR3 length, D gene, V gene, CDR3 protein. The D gene is left open where the match is weak.

13 | TRBD2 | TRBV30 | AWMVNGGVTDTQY
13 | TRBD2 | TRBV7-3 | ASSPLAGGTDTQY
13 | . | TRBV30 | AFGRTGLGTDTQY
15 | TRBD1 | TRBV5-1 | ASSSGTGRSVVYGYT
11 | TRBD1 | TRBV7-2 | ASIDRASTEAF
13 | TRBD2 | TRBV30 | AWRGTSGGPHTQY
12 | . | TRBV29-1 | SVYRRGRNTEAF
12 | TRBD2 | TRBV5-6 | ASSLARTRETQY
13 | . | TRBV28 | ASLGQATLQETQY
12 | . | TRBV19 | ASSKTVPNYGYT